The 21 T cell receptor beta chains reported below all come from one sample, sequenced in a study of human T cells and chemical hapten exposure. The study's library attached unique molecular identifiers to single cDNA molecules. Via MiXCR, TCRdb re-called the reads, giving one row per CDR3 protein. The table has roughly 120,000 distinct CDR3 sequences, around 8.5% seen once. Unfractionated whole blood yielded the extracted total RNA. The specimen sequenced was whole blood. The receptors originated from a human donor in good health. Some clones in this sample may be carry-over from other donors' samples.

To note about this clonotype: Because the CDR3's place on the DNA is in doubt, the DNA is left out and the CDR3 is given as listed by TCRdb. V is TRBV12-3 or TRBV12-4 and J is TRBJ2-3. The CDR3 contains 14 residues when both ends are counted. CDR3 loop: CASSFLETTDTQYF.

This clonotype was recorded at least ten times. In nucleotides, the CDR3 is TGTGCCATCAGGGATCGACGGAACTCTGGAAACACCATATATTTT. This sequence encodes CAIRDRRNSGNTIYF. The chain recombines TRBV10-3 with TRBJ1-3; D is unresolved. The CDR3 has 15 amino acids. Trimming took 6 bases from V and 0 from J, leaving 12 bases between them. Germline lookup yields CDR1 ENHRY and CDR2 SYGVKD.

This chain connects TRBV5-1 to TRBJ2-3, with D unclear. V lost 0 bases and J 1 base, leaving 9 bases between the germline ends. Germline V gene data show CDR1 as SGHRS and CDR2 as YFSETQ. The CDR3 is 15 residues long. The CDR3 nucleotides read TGCGCCAGCAGCTTGGAACAGCGTCGCACAGATACGCAGTATTTT. Encoded protein: CASSLEQRRTDTQYF.

This clonotype occurred a few times. The V call is TRBV20-1, the J call TRBJ2-3, with 10 bases identical to TRBD2. CDR3 length: 14 amino acids. Germline values: CDR1 DFQATT, CDR2 SNEGSKA (reference sequence). After removal of 3 bases from V and 1 base from J, the junction contained 1 base not matched to a gene. Here the CDR3 DNA reads TGCAGTGCTAGCCTAGCGGGGGGCACAGATACGCAGTATTTT. Amino acids: CSASLAGGTDTQYF.

This chain connects TRBV20-1 to TRBJ1-3; D is undetermined. Germline V CDR1 and CDR2: DFQATT, SNEGSKA (reference sequence). The V end lost 0 bases, the J end lost 0 bases, and 6 bases lay between the germline ends. The CDR3 runs 14 residues. The CDR3 DNA reads as TGCAGTGCTAGAGACGTGTCCTCTGGAAACACCATATATTTT. Translation: CSARDVSSGNTIYF.

This clonotype was counted ten times or more. This rearrangement joins TRBV2 to TRBJ1-5; 10 bases are shared with TRBD1. From germline, CDR1 is SNHLY and CDR2 FYNNEI. This CDR3 spans 13 amino acids. The junction had 2 bases not matched to a gene; V was cut back by 6 bases and J by 6 bases. The CDR3 loop is CASRDRGFQPQHF. CDR3 in DNA: TGTGCCAGCAGGGACAGGGGGTTTCAGCCCCAGCATTTT. Full variable domain (missing parts from reference TRBV2 and TRBJ1-5): EPEVTQTPSHQVTQMGQEVILRCVPISNHLYFYWYRQILGQKVEFLVSFYNNEISEKSEIFDDQFSVERPDGSNFTLKIRSTKLEDSAMYFCASRDRGFQPQHFGDGTRLSIL.

This chain uses TRBV30 with TRBJ1-1, with D unresolved. This CDR3 is built from 14 residues. Germline V gives CDR1 GTSNPN, CDR2 SVGIG (reference sequence). Trimming shortened V by 0 bases and J by 4 bases, and 12 bases separated the two germline ends. CDR3 loop: CAWSVTRVGTEAFF. In DNA, the CDR3 is TGTGCCTGGAGTGTAACACGGGTAGGCACTGAAGCTTTCTTT.

This clonotype was seen only a few times. This chain joins TRBV12-5 and TRBJ1-6, with D perhaps TRBD1 (6 bases). There are 16 residues in the CDR3. The ends were cut back, 0 bases at V and 7 bases at J, with 13 bases in the middle. Per germline, CDR1 LGHNT and CDR2 FRNRAP. In nucleotides, the CDR3 is TGTGCTAGTGGTTTGGTACACTGGGGGCGGAATTCACCCCTCCACTTT. Residues: CASGLVHWGRNSPLHF.

The genes are TRBV7-9 and TRBJ2-6, with a weak D call TRBD1 (6 bases). The germline CDR1 and CDR2 sequences are SEHNR and FQNEAQ (reference sequence). Trimming left V 4 bases short and J 0 bases short, with 13 bases between. The CDR3 is made up of 17 amino acids. This CDR3 reads CASSSSTGGSGANVLTF. As DNA, the CDR3 is TGTGCCAGCAGCTCATCGACAGGCGGCTCTGGGGCCAACGTCCTGACTTTC.

This clonotype was counted ten times or more. The J gene is TRBJ1-2, the V gene TRBV7-8; D perhaps matches TRBD1 (6 bases). CDR1 and CDR2 from the germline V gene are SGHVS and FQNEAQ. V lost 1 base and J lost 6, with 12 bases in between. This CDR3 region has 14 residues. The CDR3 nucleotides read TGTGCCAGCAGCTTAGAAGTGGGGGCGAATGGCTACACCTTC. Its translation: CASSLEVGANGYTF.

Concerning this clonotype itself: Just one base apart from a much larger clone, this may be a read error. The J gene is TRBJ1-2, the V gene TRBV27, with unresolved D. The CDR3 covers 14 residues. CDR1 is MNHEY and CDR2 is SMNVEV in the germline V gene (reference sequence). The CDR3 DNA is TGTGTCAGCAGCCCCCTTGACCTCAACTATGGCTACACCTTC. Encoded protein: CVSSPLDLNYGYTF.

This clonotype was recorded at least ten times. The chain uses TRBV3-1 and TRBJ2-4; D unclear. The V gene lost 4 bases and the J gene lost 2 bases, with 9 bases spanning the gap. The V gene's germline CDR1 is LGHDT and CDR2 YNNKEL (reference sequence). The CDR3 covers 14 residues. The CDR3 DNA reads as TGTGCCAGCAGCCCAAGTAGTTCCAAAAACATTCAGTACTTC. Protein product: CASSPSSSKNIQYF. Full variable domain (rest looked up from reference TRBV3-1 and TRBJ2-4): DTAVSQTPKYLVTQMGNDKSIKCEQNLGHDTMYWYKQDSKKFLKIMFSYNNKELIINETVPNRFSPKSPDKAHLNLHINSLELGDSAVYFCASSPSSSKNIQYFGAGTRLSVL.

The gene calls are TRBV5-1 and TRBJ2-3; tentatively, D is TRBD2 (6 bases). CDR1 SGHRS and CDR2 YFSETQ come from the germline V gene. Between the trimmed V and J ends, which lost 1 base and 3 bases, there was a span of 15 bases. CDR3 length equals 16 residues. The CDR3 region has the DNA TGCGCCAGCAGCTTGTCCCCCTCCGGGGGTACAGATACGCAGTATTTT. It specifies CASSLSPSGGTDTQYF.

The rearrangement links TRBV2 to TRBJ2-5, with 12 positions matching TRBD1. The V gene's germline CDR1 is SNHLY and CDR2 FYNNEI. Trimming at V came to 9 bases and at J to 5 bases, leaving 4 bases not matched to a gene. This CDR3 region has 13 residues. The CDR3 is CARGTGGAETQYF. Written as DNA, the CDR3 is TGTGCCAGGGGGACAGGGGGCGCGGAGACCCAGTACTTC.

The chain employs TRBV20-1 and TRBJ2-3; TRBD1 might be the D (5 bases). In germline, CDR1 is DFQATT, CDR2 SNEGSKA (reference sequence). V was cut by 3 bases and J by 2 bases, with 9 bases left in between. This CDR3 spans 13 amino acids. CDR3: CSASLQVTDTQYF. The CDR3, as DNA: TGCAGTGCTAGCCTACAGGTCACAGATACGCAGTATTTT.

The chain links TRBV9 to TRBJ2-3, with a possible D match to TRBD2 (6 bases). The V gene's germline CDR1 is SGDLS and CDR2 YYNGEE. Trimming stripped 0 bases from V and 2 bases from J, with 13 bases between. CDR3 size: 16 residues. The CDR3 nucleotides are TGTGCCAGCAGCGTAGGGGCGGCGGGAACCACAGATACGCAGTATTTT. This translates into CASSVGAAGTTDTQYF. The entire variable domain, with the rest obtained from reference TRBV9 and TRBJ2-3, is as follows: DSGVTQTPKHLITATGQRVTLRCSPRSGDLSVYWYQQSLDQGLQFLIQYYNGEERAKGNILERFSAQQFPDLHSELNLSSLELGDSALYFCASSVGAAGTTDTQYFGPGTRLTVL.

This clonotype was seen repeatedly, ten times or more. The CDR3 spells CAISQGDRDNSPLHF. CDR3 DNA: TGTGCCATCAGTCAGGGGGACAGGGATAATTCACCCCTCCACTTT. The chain combines TRBV10-3 with TRBJ1-6, with 9 bases fitting TRBD1. The length of the CDR3 is 15 residues. Germline assignment: CDR1 ENHRY and CDR2 SYGVKD. Germline trimming cut 5 bases from V and 5 bases from J; bases unmatched to any gene: 4.

In this sample, this clonotype turned up a few times. The V and J genes are TRBV7-8 and TRBJ1-1, with D uncertain. Between the trimmed V and J ends, which lost 3 bases and 5 bases, there was a span of 16 bases. The CDR3 has 15 residues. Germline V gives CDR1 SGHVS, CDR2 FQNEAQ. This chain's CDR3 is CASSFAGTGWTEAFF. CDR3 sequence (DNA): TGTGCCAGCAGCTTTGCGGGAACGGGATGGACTGAAGCTTTCTTT.

The chain recombines TRBV3-1 with TRBJ1-2; 11 positions agree with TRBD1. From germline, CDR1 is LGHDT and CDR2 YNNKEL (reference sequence). The CDR3 spans 18 residues. J was trimmed by 3 bases and V by 5 bases; bases with no gene match: 14. The CDR3 protein is CASSVRPGQGGSDYGYTF. The CDR3 DNA is TGTGCCAGCAGCGTACGACCGGGACAGGGGGGCTCGGACTATGGCTACACCTTC.

The chain employs TRBV14 and TRBJ2-1, with 9 bases fitting TRBD2. The CDR3 is made up of 20 amino acids. The V and J ends lost 0 bases and 1 base, in that order; junction bases with no gene match: 13. Germline values: CDR1 SGHDN, CDR2 FVKESK. The CDR3 nucleotides read TGTGCCAGCAGCCAAGATATTCGGGGGCCTAGCGGGACTTCCTACAATGAGCAGTTCTTC. Amino acid sequence: CASSQDIRGPSGTSYNEQFF. Using reference TRBV14 and TRBJ2-1 for the parts outside the CDR3, the full variable domain is EAGVTQFPSHSVIEKGQTVTLRCDPISGHDNLYWYRRVMGKEIKFLLHFVKESKQDESGMPNNRFLAERTGGTYSTLKVQPAELEDSGVYFCASSQDIRGPSGTSYNEQFFGPGTRLTVL.

A note on this clonotype: The junction differs from germline at one of its ends, possibly a read error. This sequence joins TRBV4-2 and TRBJ1-3; 8 nucleotides match TRBD1. Looked up from germline, CDR1 is LGHNA and CDR2 is YNFKEQ. The CDR3 totals 18 residues. The CDR3 DNA sequence: TGTGCCAACAGCCAAGGGCCCCCCGGACAGGGTCAAGGAAACACCATATATTTT. It specifies CANSQGPPGQGQGNTIYF.